This T cell receptor (beta chain) is drawn from a study of T cells in Graves' hyperthyroidism and ophthalmopathy. Background on the study: Before any treatment, at initial diagnosis, peripheral blood was collected.

When ophthalmopathy did not progress within 18 months, Graves' hyperthyroidism was considered stable. Clinical symptoms, serum thyroxine and TRAb, thyroid ultrasound and orbital computed tomography were used for the diagnoses. Isolation of PBMCs was performed on around 9.3 ml fresh peripheral blood. Using RNA transcripts as the source, TCR beta CDR3 regions were amplified. TCR CDR3 underwent first-round RT-PCR with the HTBI primer set. From the multiplex PCR reads, TCRdb called clonotypes with MiXCR, one entry per CDR3 protein. In the table there are approximately 640,000 distinct CDR3 sequences, around 16% of which are singletons. Looked up from germline, CDR1 is DFQATT and CDR2 is SNEGSKA (reference sequence). V was pared by 6 bases and J by 3 bases, with 5 bases of the junction left unmatched. The CDR3 contains 13 residues.

V is TRBV20-1 and J is TRBJ2-1; 7 bases line up with TRBD2. Sequencing used blood. The receptor was derived from a man aged 45-65 years with Graves' hyperthyroidism. Written as DNA, the CDR3 is TGCAGTGCCCCCGGGACTAACTACAATGAGCAGTTCTTC. It specifies CSAPGTNYNEQFF.